The 8 T cell receptor beta chains given below trace back to one sample, sequenced in a study of T-cell reconstitution after alpha-beta-depleted transplantation in children. Construction of the TCRbeta library involved unique molecular identifiers. TCRdb processed the PCR reads anew with MiXCR; each CDR3 protein has one entry. Among a few hundred thousand distinct CDR3 sequences listed, over 9% were seen once. Sequenced here: PBMCs from the stem cell graft donor, sampled from the stem cell graft. These receptors all come from a human donor who donated a stem cell graft to a child with acute lymphoblastic leukemia.

Only a few counts were recorded for this clonotype. CDR3 sequence reads: CASSLEGVGRNQPQHF. For the CDR3, the DNA is TGCGCCAGCAGCTTGGAAGGTGTCGGCAGAAATCAGCCCCAGCATTTT. V and J are TRBV5-1 and TRBJ1-5; D not resolved. The CDR3 loop spans 16 amino acids. Trimming took off 0 bases at V and 4 bases at J, with 14 bases between the two ends. Germline V gene lookup returns CDR1 SGHRS and CDR2 YFSETQ.

This clonotype was found a few times. The rearrangement links TRBV11-2 to TRBJ2-3; TRBD2 matches at 10 bases. With V trimmed by 3 bases and J by 4 bases, 13 bases remained unmatched. This CDR3 region has 18 residues. Germline V gene data show CDR1 as SGHAT and CDR2 as FQNNGV. This chain's CDR3 is CASSFGFRGLAYPDTQYF. The CDR3 region has the DNA TGTGCCAGCAGCTTCGGATTCCGGGGACTAGCGTATCCAGATACGCAGTATTTT.

V and J are TRBV29-1 and TRBJ2-6; D perhaps matches TRBD2 (5 bases). The germline V gene has CDR1 SQVTM and CDR2 ANQGSEA. With 5 bases removed from V and 2 bases from J, the gap between germline ends came to 10 bases. The CDR3 totals 14 residues. In DNA, the CDR3 is TGCAGCGTTTCGCCCGGGACTGGGGCCAACGTCCTGACTTTC. This gives the protein CSVSPGTGANVLTF.

The table lists this clonotype with many counts. This chain links TRBV15 with TRBJ2-7; 9 nucleotides agree with TRBD2. V lost 3 bases to trimming and J lost 6 bases; unmatched junction nucleotides: 9. This CDR3 spans 15 amino acids. Germline V gene sequence: CDR1 LNHNV, CDR2 YYDKDF (reference sequence). CDR3 DNA sequence: TGTGCCACCAGCAGTGACCCTGGGACTAGCAGCGAGCAGTACTTC. Its protein product is CATSSDPGTSSEQYF.

The J gene is TRBJ1-5, the V gene TRBV20-1; D is unresolved. The CDR3 has 13 amino acids. Trimming shortened V by 6 bases and J by 0 bases, and 9 bases separated the two germline ends. CDR1 is DFQATT and CDR2 is SNEGSKA in the germline V gene (reference sequence). CDR3 sequence (DNA): TGCAGTGCGCGAGAATATAGCAATCAGCCCCAGCATTTT. Protein: CSAREYSNQPQHF.

This clonotype appeared a few times. The chain combines TRBV28 with TRBJ2-7, with D unresolved. Germline CDR1 is MDHEN and CDR2 is SYDVKM. Trimming cost V 2 bases and J 7 bases, with 9 bases left between them. This CDR3 has 12 residues. The chain's CDR3 is CASSLQGIEQYF. CDR3 bases: TGTGCCAGCAGTTTACAAGGGATTGAGCAGTACTTC.

This clonotype was recorded at least ten times. V gene TRBV3-1 combines with J gene TRBJ2-2; D may be TRBD2 (5 bases). V lost 4 bases and J 1 base, leaving 13 bases between the germline ends. Germline CDR1 reads LGHDT; CDR2 reads YNNKEL (reference sequence). This CDR3 spans 16 amino acids. CDR3 sequence (DNA): TGTGCCAGCAGCCGACTCAGCGGCCGGAACACCGGGGAGCTGTTTTTT. Translated, it gives CASSRLSGRNTGELFF. Using reference TRBV3-1 and TRBJ2-2 for the parts outside the CDR3, the full variable domain is DTAVSQTPKYLVTQMGNDKSIKCEQNLGHDTMYWYKQDSKKFLKIMFSYNNKELIINETVPNRFSPKSPDKAHLNLHINSLELGDSAVYFCASSRLSGRNTGELFFGEGSRLTVL.

This clonotype was seen many times. In DNA form, the CDR3 reads TGTGCCAGCAGTAAGGGACTAGCGGGAGGGAATGAGCAGTTCTTC. This encodes CASSKGLAGGNEQFF. The chain recombines TRBV28 with TRBJ2-1; 16 bases line up with TRBD2. After removal of 5 bases from V and 7 bases from J, the junction contained 2 bases not matched to a gene. This CDR3 comprises 15 residues. CDR1 and CDR2 (germline): MDHEN, SYDVKM.